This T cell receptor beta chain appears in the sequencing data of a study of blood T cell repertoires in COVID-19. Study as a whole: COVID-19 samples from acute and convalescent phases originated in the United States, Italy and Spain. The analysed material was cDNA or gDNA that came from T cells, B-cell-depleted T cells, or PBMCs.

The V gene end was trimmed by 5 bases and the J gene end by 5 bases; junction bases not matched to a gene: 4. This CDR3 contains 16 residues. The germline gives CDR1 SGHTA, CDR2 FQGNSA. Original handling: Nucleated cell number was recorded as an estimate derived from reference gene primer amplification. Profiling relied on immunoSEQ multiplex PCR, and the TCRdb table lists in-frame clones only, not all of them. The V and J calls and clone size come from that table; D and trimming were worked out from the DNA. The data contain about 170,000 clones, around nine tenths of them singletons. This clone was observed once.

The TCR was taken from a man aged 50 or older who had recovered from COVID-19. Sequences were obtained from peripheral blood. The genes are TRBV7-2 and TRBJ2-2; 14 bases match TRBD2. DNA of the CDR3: TGTGCCAGCAGCCGGACTAGCGGGGGGTTAACCGGGGAGCTGTTTTTT. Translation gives CASSRTSGGLTGELFF. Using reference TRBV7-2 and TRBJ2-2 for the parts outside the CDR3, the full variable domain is GAGVSQSPSNKVTEKGKDVELRCDPISGHTALYWYRQSLGQGLEFLIYFQGNSAPDKSGLPSDRFSAERTGGSVSTLTIQRTQQEDSAVYLCASSRTSGGLTGELFFGEGSRLTVL.